This T cell receptor beta chain is drawn from a study of T cell changes during pregnancy in multiple sclerosis. Sequencing used immunoSEQ multiplex PCR; TCRdb keeps in-frame clones, though not all of them. The sample holds roughly 120,000 clones, approximately 90% seen once. This CDR3 region has 15 residues. J gave up 4 bases and V 3 bases, and 5 bases lay outside the gene matches. Germline V gene lookup returns CDR1 SEHNR and CDR2 FQNEAQ (reference sequence). This TCR came from a female donor with multiple sclerosis, enrolled in a pregnancy study. The chain combines TRBV7-9 with TRBJ1-3, with 8 bases lining up with TRBD1. The source was peripheral blood, collected in the third trimester of pregnancy. The CDR3 DNA follows: TGTGCCAGCAGCTTCGGACAGGGAGGCGGAAACACCATATATTTT. Translated: CASSFGQGGGNTIYF.